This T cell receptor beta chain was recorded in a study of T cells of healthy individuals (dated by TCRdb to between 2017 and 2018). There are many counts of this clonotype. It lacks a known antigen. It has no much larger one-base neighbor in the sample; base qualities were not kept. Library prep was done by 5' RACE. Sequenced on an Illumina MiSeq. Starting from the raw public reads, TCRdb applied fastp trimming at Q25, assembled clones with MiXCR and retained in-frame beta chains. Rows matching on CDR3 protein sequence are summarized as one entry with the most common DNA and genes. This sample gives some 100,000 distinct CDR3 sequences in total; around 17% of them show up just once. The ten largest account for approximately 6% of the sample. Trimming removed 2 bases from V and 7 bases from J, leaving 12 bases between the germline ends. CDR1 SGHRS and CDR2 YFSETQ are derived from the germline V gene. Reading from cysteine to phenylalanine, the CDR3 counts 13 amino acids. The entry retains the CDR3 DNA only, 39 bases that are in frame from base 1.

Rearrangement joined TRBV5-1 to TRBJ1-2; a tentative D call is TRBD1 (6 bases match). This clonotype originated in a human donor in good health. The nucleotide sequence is TGCGCCAGCAGCTTAGAAACAGGGTCTGGCTACACCTTC. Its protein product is CASSLETGSGYTF.